Presented here are 28 T cell receptor beta chains from one specimen sequenced in a study of CD8+ T cells in alopecia areata. RNA, once extracted, was reverse transcribed into cDNA for use as the sequencing template. Assay used: immunoSEQ multiplex PCR; TCRdb lists only in-frame clones, some missing. The sample lists about 180,000 clones; around 50% were seen once. The material was CD4+ T cells sorted from blood, obtained at week 0. These receptors came from a human donor with alopecia areata.

This chain connects TRBV23-1 to TRBJ2-7, with 7 bases lining up with TRBD1. TRBV23-1 is given ORF status, its function remaining uncertain. V shed 4 bases, J shed 2 bases, and the junction held 11 bases outside the gene matches. The CDR3 length is 16 residues. As DNA, the CDR3 is TGCGCCAGCAGTCCGAGGACAGGTCGGTACACCTACGAGCAGTACTTC. It codes for CASSPRTGRYTYEQYF.

The V and J genes are TRBV30 and TRBJ2-7, with a tentative D call TRBD2 (7 bases). Per germline, CDR1 GTSNPN and CDR2 SVGIG (reference sequence). The ends were cut back, 4 bases at V and 2 bases at J, with 12 bases in the middle. The CDR3 consists of 13 residues. The CDR3 bases are TGTGCCTGGACCGCGGGGGCGGCCTACGAGCAGTACTTC. This translates into CAWTAGAAYEQYF.

The rearrangement uses TRBV18 and TRBJ2-1, with TRBD1 matching over 8 bases. CDR1 is KGHSH and CDR2 is LQKENI in the germline V gene. CDR3 length equals 15 residues. Trimming at V came to 2 bases and at J to 1 base, leaving 1 base not matched to a gene. CDR3: CASSPGQGSYNEQFF. As DNA, the CDR3 is TGTGCCAGCTCACCAGGACAGGGTTCCTACAATGAGCAGTTCTTC.

This clone has a handful of counts. The chain combines TRBV6-5 with TRBJ2-1, with TRBD2 matching over 7 bases. This CDR3 contains 14 residues. The germline gives CDR1 MNHEY, CDR2 SVGAGI. The V segment lost 5 bases and the J segment 10 bases; nucleotides outside the gene matches: 11. The CDR3 nucleotides read TGTGCCAGCAGTCGACCGTACGGGGGGAAGGAGCAGTTCTTC. It specifies CASSRPYGGKEQFF.

The table lists this clone with a few counts. V usage is TRBV9 and J usage is TRBJ2-7; 7 bases are shared with TRBD1. Germline V lookup: CDR1 SGDLS, CDR2 YYNGEE. J lost 2 bases, V lost 7 bases, and 9 bases had no gene match. The CDR3 totals 14 residues. CDR3 nucleotides: TGTGCCAGCTCCCGGACAGGAACAACCTACGAGCAGTACTTC. As protein: CASSRTGTTYEQYF.

This clone turned up a few times. The genes are TRBV29-1 and TRBJ2-5, with D unclear. The V gene lost 4 bases and the J gene lost 4 bases, with 13 bases spanning the gap. CDR1 and CDR2 (germline): SQVTM, ANQGSEA. The CDR3 has 13 residues. CDR3 DNA: TGCAGCGTTGGATCCCAGATCCTAGAGACCCAGTACTTC. This codes for CSVGSQILETQYF.

In the case of this clone: The germline gene is not matched at one end of the junction; a read error may be the cause. Other DNA sequences in this specimen translate into the identical CDR3. V gene TRBV4-1 combines with J gene TRBJ2-5, with D possibly being TRBD1 (5 bases). Germline CDR1 is MGHRA and CDR2 is YSYEKL. The CDR3 totals 16 residues. In DNA form, the CDR3 reads TGTGCCAGCAGCCAAGATCAGGGCGGAACACAAGAGACCCAGTACTTC. Protein: CASSQDQGGTQETQYF.

The chain joins TRBV6-1 to TRBJ1-1; D remains unclear. The CDR3 has 11 amino acids. Per the germline V gene, CDR1 is MNHNS and CDR2 is SASEGT. Trimming pared 8 bases from V and 1 base from J, leaving 5 bases between. The CDR3 region has the DNA TGTGCCAGCCGCGGGAACACTGAAGCTTTCTTT. Amino acids: CASRGNTEAFF.

The chain is built from TRBV27 and TRBJ1-2; perhaps TRBD1 as D (6 bases). From germline, CDR1 is MNHEY and CDR2 SMNVEV (reference sequence). The CDR3 has 13 residues. V was shortened by 6 bases and J by 4 bases, with 12 bases between the two germline ends. The CDR3 DNA sequence: TGTGCCAGCAGAACCGGACAGCGCTATGGCTACACCTTC. As protein: CASRTGQRYGYTF.

The chain carries TRBV2 and TRBJ1-6; the D gene is possibly TRBD1 (6 bases). In germline, CDR1 is SNHLY, CDR2 FYNNEI. V was pared by 6 bases and J by 8 bases, with 14 bases between. The CDR3 contains 14 residues. CDR3 region: CASSIQGPYSPLHF. In DNA, the CDR3 is TGTGCCAGCAGCATACAGGGTCCGTATTCACCCCTCCACTTT.

The chain joins TRBV7-9 to TRBJ1-1; D not certain. V lost 0 bases and J lost 0, with 20 bases in between. The CDR3 covers 19 residues. Germline CDR1 and CDR2: SEHNR and FQNEAQ (reference sequence). CDR3 nucleotide sequence: TGTGCCAGCAGCTTAGCGTATAGAGCCGCAGTGGGAATGAACACTGAAGCTTTCTTT. The encoded protein is CASSLAYRAAVGMNTEAFF. Combining the CDR3 with reference TRBV7-9 and TRBJ1-1 gives the whole variable domain DTGVSQNPRHKITKRGQNVTFRCDPISEHNRLYWYRQTLGQGPEFLTYFQNEAQLEKSRLLSDRFSAERPKGSFSTLEIQRTEQGDSAMYLCASSLAYRAAVGMNTEAFFGQGTRLTVV.

The chain recombines TRBV29-1 with TRBJ2-3; TRBD2 is a possible D gene (6 bases). The CDR3 is 13 residues long. Germline V gives CDR1 SQVTM, CDR2 ANQGSEA. Trimming took off 4 bases at V and 0 bases at J, with 8 bases between the two ends. The DNA of the CDR3 is TGCAGCGTTGTACGGGGGAGCACAGATACGCAGTATTTT. Translation gives CSVVRGSTDTQYF.

V is TRBV29-1 and J is TRBJ2-1; 10 nucleotides match TRBD1. This CDR3 contains 15 residues. Unmatched junction bases numbered 9, after V lost 6 bases and J lost 4 bases. Germline lookup yields CDR1 SQVTM and CDR2 ANQGSEA. CDR3: CSVGQGVNKYNEQFF. For the CDR3, the DNA is TGCAGCGTCGGACAGGGGGTTAACAAATACAATGAGCAGTTCTTC.

This sequence joins TRBV5-6 and TRBJ1-5, with 7 bases lining up with TRBD1. Trimming at V came to 7 bases and at J to 6 bases, leaving 19 bases not matched to a gene. Germline-derived CDR1 and CDR2 are SGHDT and YYEEEE. The CDR3 is made up of 17 amino acids. The CDR3 coding sequence is TGTGCCAGCTCCACGGCGGGGGGAGGGGGCCGCAGTCAGCCCCAGCATTTT. Encoded protein: CASSTAGGGGRSQPQHF.

This sequence joins TRBV7-3 and TRBJ2-6; D uncertain. The CDR3 consists of 15 residues. Germline V gene sequence: CDR1 SGHTA, CDR2 FQGTGA. The V end lost 4 bases, the J end lost 0 bases, and 7 bases lay between the germline ends. The CDR3 region is CASSSVGSGANVLTF. The CDR3 DNA sequence: TGTGCCAGCAGCTCTGTGGGCTCTGGGGCCAACGTCCTGACTTTC. Drawing the rest from reference TRBV7-3 and TRBJ2-6, the complete variable domain is GAGVSQTPSNKVTEKGKYVELRCDPISGHTALYWYRQSLGQGPEFLIYFQGTGAADDSGLPNDRFFAVRPEGSVSTLKIQRTERGDSAVYLCASSSVGSGANVLTFGAGSRLTVL.

The V and J genes are TRBV10-3 and TRBJ1-2; 9 bases are shared with TRBD1. V gave up 7 bases and J gave up 5 bases; unmatched junction bases: 5. The CDR3 totals 13 residues. Germline V lookup: CDR1 ENHRY, CDR2 SYGVKD. The DNA for the CDR3 is TGTGCCATCAATACTGGGACAGGGTATGGCTACACCTTC. Protein product: CAINTGTGYGYTF.

This clone has just a few counts. V usage is TRBV29-1 and J usage is TRBJ2-4; D not certain. The CDR3 contains 14 residues. Between the trimmed V and J ends, which lost 5 bases and 0 bases, there was a span of 11 bases. Germline assignment: CDR1 SQVTM and CDR2 ANQGSEA. The CDR3 nucleotides read TGCAGCGTTAGGGTCCTACTAGCCAAAAACATTCAGTACTTC. As protein: CSVRVLLAKNIQYF.

The chain carries TRBV6-1 and TRBJ2-6; 7 positions match TRBD1. The CDR3 loop spans 20 amino acids. Trimming cost V 0 bases and J 0 bases; bases outside gene matches: 11. The V gene's germline CDR1 is MNHNS and CDR2 SASEGT. DNA for the CDR3: TGTGCCAGCAGTGAAGCGCGGGTCAGGACAGGACCCTCTGGGGCCAACGTCCTGACTTTC. The encoded protein is CASSEARVRTGPSGANVLTF.

V gene TRBV5-1 combines with J gene TRBJ2-6; D perhaps matches TRBD1 (6 bases). This CDR3 comprises 17 residues. Trimming left V 0 bases short and J 0 bases short, with 10 bases between. CDR1 is SGHRS and CDR2 is YFSETQ in the germline V gene. CDR3 sequence reads: CASSLVKGDSGANVLTF. CDR3 coding DNA: TGCGCCAGCAGCTTGGTGAAGGGGGACTCTGGGGCCAACGTCCTGACTTTC. Full variable domain (rest looked up from reference TRBV5-1 and TRBJ2-6): KAGVTQTPRYLIKTRGQQVTLSCSPISGHRSVSWYQQTPGQGLQFLFEYFSETQRNKGNFPGRFSGRQFSNSRSEMNVSTLELGDSALYLCASSLVKGDSGANVLTFGAGSRLTVL.

The V gene is TRBV27, the J gene TRBJ2-6, with 8 bases lining up with TRBD2. V shed 2 bases, J shed 1 base, and the junction held 10 bases outside the gene matches. The germline V gene has CDR1 MNHEY and CDR2 SMNVEV (reference sequence). CDR3 length: 19 residues. CDR3 sequence: CASSLRGSGEWSGANVLTF. The CDR3 coding sequence is TGTGCCAGCAGTTTACGTGGTAGCGGGGAGTGGTCTGGGGCCAACGTCCTGACTTTC.

This clone was seen only once. The chain carries TRBV5-1 and TRBJ1-1; D is perhaps TRBD1 (5 bases). The CDR3 contains 15 residues. The V and J ends lost 4 bases and 0 bases respectively, with 13 bases between them. Germline lookup yields CDR1 SGHRS and CDR2 YFSETQ. The CDR3 loop is CASSPGEGMNTEAFF. CDR3 in DNA: TGCGCCAGCAGCCCCGGGGAGGGGATGAACACTGAAGCTTTCTTT.

V and J are TRBV29-1 and TRBJ2-7; unclear D gene. With 2 bases removed from V and 0 bases from J, the gap between germline ends came to 5 bases. The CDR3 is 12 residues long. The V gene's germline CDR1 is SQVTM and CDR2 ANQGSEA. The CDR3: CSVEKGSYEQYF. Here the CDR3 DNA reads TGCAGCGTTGAAAAGGGCTCCTACGAGCAGTACTTC.

The chain has TRBV18 and TRBJ2-5; D is unclear. The V gene lost 0 bases and the J gene lost 1 base, with 6 bases spanning the gap. Germline V gene lookup returns CDR1 KGHSH and CDR2 LQKENI. The length of the CDR3 is 14 residues. Here the CDR3 reads CASSPPMGQETQYF. The CDR3, as DNA: TGTGCCAGCTCACCACCGATGGGCCAAGAGACCCAGTACTTC.

In its sample, this clone was seen a few times. The chain employs TRBV19 and TRBJ2-3, with D tentatively TRBD1 (6 bases). The germline CDR1 and CDR2 sequences are LNHDA and SQIVND (reference sequence). The V and J ends lost 5 bases and 3 bases respectively, with 9 bases between them. The CDR3 is 13 residues long. The CDR3 here is CASSATGTDTQYF. In DNA, the CDR3 is TGTGCCAGTAGTGCTACAGGGACAGATACGCAGTATTTT. Looking up the rest from reference TRBV19 and TRBJ2-3 gives the full variable domain: DGGITQSPKYLFRKEGQNVTLSCEQNLNHDAMYWYRQDPGQGLRLIYYSQIVNDFQKGDIAEGYSVSREKKESFPLTVTSAQKNPTAFYLCASSATGTDTQYFGPGTRLTVL.

The chain has TRBV7-9 and TRBJ2-3; possible D gene TRBD2, 5 bases. CDR3 length: 12 residues. Trimming took 5 bases from V and 6 from J, leaving 9 bases between them. Germline V gene lookup returns CDR1 SEHNR and CDR2 FQNEAQ (reference sequence). This CDR3 is CASSGGGDTQYF. The CDR3 coding sequence is TGTGCCAGCAGCGGTGGAGGCGATACGCAGTATTTT.

The chain employs TRBV15 and TRBJ1-4; D is undetermined. Germline V gene data show CDR1 as LNHNV and CDR2 as YYDKDF (reference sequence). V shed 2 bases and J shed 11 bases, with 9 bases lying between them. The CDR3 totals 12 residues. In nucleotides, the CDR3 is TGTGCCACCAGCAGACCGAGCGGGAAACTGTTTTTT. Its translation is CATSRPSGKLFF.

The genes are TRBV2 and TRBJ1-1; D is ambiguous. CDR3 length: 15 amino acids. The germline CDR1 and CDR2 sequences are SNHLY and FYNNEI. V was clipped by 6 bases and J by 0 bases, with 14 bases between them. The DNA for the CDR3 is TGTGCCAGCAGCGCTGGTGGCAGCCTGAACACTGAAGCTTTCTTT. It codes for CASSAGGSLNTEAFF.

In its sample, this clone was seen once. The chain carries TRBV7-2 and TRBJ2-7, with TRBD1 identical over 12 bases. Germline-derived CDR1 and CDR2 are SGHTA and FQGNSA. The CDR3 sequence is 15 residues long. After removal of 5 bases from V and 6 bases from J, the junction contained 8 bases not matched to a gene. CDR3 loop: CASSISGTGGSEQYF. The CDR3, as DNA: TGTGCCAGCAGCATTTCCGGGACAGGGGGCTCCGAGCAGTACTTC.